Described below is a single T cell receptor (beta chain) sequence and its context. The antigen remains undetermined. This sample is part of a study of cytomegalovirus exposure and HLA in healthy donors. Study-level findings and limits: First-cohort TCR clusters tended to co-occur in the approximately 120 validation repertoires, a later analysis found. Most TCR sequences were uncommon, yet certain public TCRs appeared in many donors.

Repertoires were generated with immunoSEQ multiplex PCR, while TCRdb's copy carries only in-frame clones and drops some. In the table there are around 91,000 clones, approximately 94% of which are singletons. Trimming at V came to 5 bases and at J to 7 bases, leaving 7 bases not matched to a gene. CDR1 and CDR2 from the germline V gene are WNHNN and SYGVQD (reference sequence). This CDR3 has 14 amino acids. The sequence was collected from a woman aged 30 to 39 in good health and CMV-seropositive. Sequenced input: PBMCs. This chain connects TRBV10-1 to TRBJ2-1; TRBD2 matches at 8 bases. The CDR3 region has the DNA TGCGCCAGCAGTTTGGCGGGAGGTCCGAATGAGCAGTTCTTC. Protein product: CASSLAGGPNEQFF.